The rows below give T cell receptor beta chains drawn from one sample of a study of PD-1 blockade in mismatch repair-deficient tumors. TCRdb's table, derived via immunoSEQ multiplex PCR, lists solely in-frame clones and lacks some. The data contain about 67,000 clones, around four fifths of them singletons. Specimen: peripheral blood, collected 2 weeks after starting pembrolizumab. These receptors originate from an adult with mismatch repair-deficient cancer. Each CDR3 is given without its conserved first and last residue. Fields, in order: V gene, CDR3 protein.

TRBV7-3 | ASSLFQTGEQF
TRBV6-5 | ASSYSNIGELF
TRBV7-2 | ASSLGGADTQY
TRBV12-5 | ASGGQLSTDTQY
TRBV20-1 | SARRGWEQF
TRBV9 | ASSVGGSSYEQY
TRBV29-1 | SVVRDRNTEAF
TRBV5-5 | ALGRLEYNTGELF
TRBV25-1 | ASSEETQY
TRBV7-3 | ASSLTSPSGTGRVNEQF
TRBV19 | ASSNPARYYNEQF
TRBV27 | ASSLSRGNTGELF
TRBV5-1 | ASSLGGLAGGPGELF
TRBV10-3 | AISESNSGRLGEQF
TRBV14 | ASSRNLGAVNTEAF
TRBV5-6 | ASSLGGIEQF
TRBV5-1 | ASSGYEQF
TRBV11-3 | ASSPNSGYEQY
TRBV14 | ASSQGASGAKNIQY
TRBV5-1 | ASSLAGGQPQH
TRBV2 | ASTSHNTDRRF
TRBV6-5 | ASSYGTGDSYEQY
TRBV30 | AWGAGPNYGYT
TRBV11-3 | ASSPRDTGTYEQY
TRBV5-6 | ASSLPGSGYEQY
TRBV5-5 | ASSELVNTGELF
TRBV9 | ASSGLAGGRTGELF
TRBV6-1 | ASSRTGEEWQPQH
TRBV7-9 | ASSDYGSFDEQF
TRBV10-3 | AISESKGLTNEKLF
TRBV6-1 | ASSVTPVSSYEQY
TRBV5-6 | ASSSSPNTGELF
TRBV6-5 | ASSYGGRTEAF
TRBV7-3 | ASAPGGYNEQF
TRBV4-1 | ASSSTSRQETQY
TRBV30 | AWRRNFDNEQF